This is a list of T cell receptor beta chains from one sample in a study of T cells in Graves' hyperthyroidism and ophthalmopathy. TCRdb independently ran MiXCR on the multiplex PCR reads; one entry per CDR3 protein. The sample carries under 350,000 distinct CDR3 sequences, 15% to 20% recorded once. Sequencing used blood. The source is a woman between 45 and 60 years old with Graves' hyperthyroidism. CDR3s include the opening cysteine and the closing phenylalanine or tryptophan. The order of the fields is CDR3 length, D gene, V gene, J gene, clone size, CDR3 DNA, CDR3 protein. D genes are given only for firm matches. Size tells how often a clone was seen (once, few, many) or the class of an expanded clone, and some rows leave it out.

14	TRBD2	TRBV6-1	TRBJ2-1	many	TGTGCCACCACCTTGCGGGGGACCTGGGATGAGCAGTTCTTC	CATTLRGTWDEQFF
15	TRBD1	TRBV12-3/TRBV12-4	TRBJ1-2	.	TGTGCCAGCAGTACGTTCGGGACAGCGTCTTATGGCCACACCTTC	CASSTFGTASYGHTF
15	.	TRBV20-1	TRBJ2-1	many	TGCAGTGGGGTCCCTCCGCACGGGGTTTTCAATGAGCAGTTCTTC	CSGVPPHGVFNEQFF
14	TRBD1	TRBV5-6	TRBJ2-3	.	TGTGCCAGCAGACCCGGGACAGTTGGAGATACGCAGTATTTT	CASRPGTVGDTQYF
11	.	TRBV20-1	TRBJ1-1	.	TGCAGTGCTAGCACGGACCCTGAAGCTTTCTTT	CSASTDPEAFF
16	TRBD2	TRBV7-8	TRBJ2-1	many	TGTGCCAGCAGCTTCCAGACTAGCGGGGCCGCCTATGAGCAGTTCTTC	CASSFQTSGAAYEQFF
16	.	TRBV20-1	TRBJ1-2	many	TGCAGTGCTAGGCGGGGCTCTCGGGAGGACTACTATGGCTACACCTTC	CSARRGSREDYYGYTF
15	.	TRBV12-3/TRBV12-4	TRBJ1-1	many	TGTGCCAGCAGTTTCGGCATACAGGGGAACACTGAAGCTTTCTTT	CASSFGIQGNTEAFF
17	.	TRBV11-2	TRBJ1-4	many	TGTGCCAGCAGCGGGTCCCGGGGCACAGCAACTAATGAAAAACTGTTTTTT	CASSGSRGTATNEKLFF
14	.	TRBV9	TRBJ2-1	few	TGTGCCAGCAGCGTACGGGCGGACCGTAGTGAGCAGTTCTTC	CASSVRADRSEQFF
16	.	TRBV10-3	TRBJ1-2	few	TGTGCCATCAGTGGGCTCTGGGAACCTACTAACTATGGCTACACCTTC	CAISGLWEPTNYGYTF
13	.	TRBV28	TRBJ1-2	many	TGTGCCAGCAGTCGAATAGGGGCCTATGGCTACACCTTC	CASSRIGAYGYTF
14	.	TRBV5-1	TRBJ2-3	many	TGCGCCAGCAGCTTGGGCAGAAGCACAGATACGCAGTATTTT	CASSLGRSTDTQYF